This T cell receptor beta chain is from a study of cytomegalovirus exposure and HLA in healthy donors. Study results and caveats: As a later analysis revealed, most CMV-associated TCR beta chains appeared HLA-restricted.

To note about this clone: Its antigen remains unknown.

Unmatched junction bases numbered 7, after V lost 8 bases and J lost 7 bases. The CDR3 runs 13 residues. CDR1 and CDR2 (germline): MNHNS, SASEGT. The PCR had 60 Vbeta and 13 Jbeta primers. Clones were sequenced by immunoSEQ multiplex PCR, and TCRdb holds only the in-frame ones, with some missing. The sample records almost 200,000 clones, about 80% being singletons. Sample: PBMCs. V usage is TRBV6-1 and J usage is TRBJ2-1, with 8 bases that match TRBD1. The receptor was isolated from a woman in her thirties in good health and CMV-seropositive. This CDR3 reads CASLRTGLNEQFF. CDR3 DNA sequence: TGTGCCAGCCTCAGGACAGGGTTGAATGAGCAGTTCTTC.